Listed below are T cell receptor beta chains from one sample, sequenced in a study of beta chain features in type 1 diabetes. Assay used: immunoSEQ multiplex PCR; TCRdb lists only in-frame clones, some missing. Of 120,000 to 150,000 clones listed, roughly 10% are singletons. The material sequenced was central memory CD4+ T cells from blood. These receptors were taken from a woman in her forties in good health. CDR3s include the opening cysteine and the closing phenylalanine or tryptophan. A D gene is named only where the DNA matches it firmly. Size is stated for part of the rows, as once, few or many counts, or as a class when the clone is expanded.

TRBV6-5	TRBJ1-1	16	few	TRBD1	CASSYGTGEVDTEAFF	TGTGCCAGCAGTTATGGGACAGGGGAGGTCGACACTGAAGCTTTCTTT
TRBV12-5	TRBJ2-6	19	.	.	CASGETRGGADSGANVLTF	TGTGCTAGTGGTGAAACCCGAGGGGGGGCAGACTCTGGGGCCAACGTCCTGACTTTC
TRBV9	TRBJ2-1	15	few	TRBD2	CASSQRGDAYNEQFF	TGTGCCAGCAGCCAGCGGGGGGACGCCTACAATGAGCAGTTCTTC
TRBV2	TRBJ2-6	15	many	.	CASRSLGSGANVLTF	TGTGCCAGCAGGTCTCTCGGCTCTGGGGCCAACGTCCTGACTTTC
TRBV5-5	TRBJ1-1	14	.	.	CASSLLGQNTEAFF	TGTGCCAGCAGCTTGCTCGGACAGAACACTGAAGCTTTCTTT
TRBV21-1	TRBJ2-1	11	many	.	CASSSGTSQFF	TGTGCCAGCAGCTCCGGGACTAGCCAGTTCTTC
TRBV2	TRBJ2-7	14	few	TRBD1	CASGGQLNSYEQYF	TGTGCCAGCGGGGGACAGCTCAATTCCTACGAGCAGTACTTC
TRBV12-5	TRBJ2-1	18	.	TRBD2	CASGLVVFAGGRRNEQFF	TGTGCTAGTGGTTTGGTAGTATTCGCGGGGGGTCGTCGCAATGAGCAGTTCTTC
TRBV5-1	TRBJ1-1	14	.	TRBD1	CASTRGQENTEAFF	TGCGCCAGCACCCGTGGACAGGAGAACACTGAAGCTTTCTTT
TRBV27	TRBJ2-1	18	.	.	CASSLKSSQMRARNEQFF	TGTGCCAGCAGTTTAAAATCCTCGCAAATGAGGGCTCGCAATGAGCAGTTCTTC
TRBV18	TRBJ1-5	16	.	.	CASSPVGGGSNQPQHF	TGTGCCAGCTCACCAGTGGGAGGGGGAAGCAATCAGCCCCAGCATTTT
TRBV18	TRBJ2-2	13	few	.	CASSKEGTGELFF	TGTGCCAGCTCCAAGGAGGGGACCGGGGAGCTGTTTTTT
TRBV28	TRBJ1-4	15	few	.	CASSLGGGTNEKLFF	TGTGCCAGCAGTTTAGGGGGCGGGACTAATGAAAAACTGTTTTTT
TRBV18	TRBJ2-7	15	few	TRBD1	CASSPTKQGASEQYF	TGTGCCAGCTCACCGACCAAACAGGGGGCCTCCGAGCAGTACTTC
TRBV7-9	TRBJ1-2	15	few	TRBD1	CASSLGQGVHYGYTF	TGTGCCAGCAGCTTGGGACAGGGGGTCCATTATGGCTACACCTTC
TRBV12-5	TRBJ2-7	17	once	TRBD2	CASGLIRPSGTSYEQYF	TGTGCTAGTGGTTTGATACGTCCTAGCGGAACCTCCTACGAGCAGTACTTC
TRBV15	TRBJ2-5	13	.	.	CATSGVAQETQYF	TGTGCCACCTCCGGGGTGGCTCAAGAGACCCAGTACTTC
TRBV5-1	TRBJ2-3	14	.	.	CASSLGRVEDTQYF	TGCGCCAGCAGCTTGGGCAGGGTTGAAGATACGCAGTATTTT
TRBV5-1	TRBJ2-2	14	.	TRBD1	CASMISGGSGELFF	TGCGCCAGCATGATTTCAGGGGGCTCTGGGGAGCTGTTTTTT
TRBV14	TRBJ1-1	13	.	.	CASSPGTFAEAFF	TGTGCCAGCAGCCCTGGGACTTTCGCTGAAGCTTTCTTT
TRBV29-1	TRBJ2-3	13	few	.	CSALRQSTDTQYF	TGCAGCGCCCTGAGGCAGAGCACAGATACGCAGTATTTT
TRBV7-9	TRBJ2-7	16	.	TRBD1	CASSPTRQGSSYEQYF	TGTGCCAGCAGCCCTACCCGACAGGGTAGCTCCTACGAGCAGTACTTC
TRBV5-4	TRBJ2-5	15	.	TRBD2	CASSPLAGGKETQYF	TGTGCCAGCAGCCCGCTAGCGGGGGGGAAAGAGACCCAGTACTTC
TRBV6-1	TRBJ1-4	14	once	.	CASRETVYNEKLFF	TGTGCCAGCAGGGAGACAGTCTATAATGAAAAACTGTTTTTT
TRBV6-5	TRBJ2-5	15	.	TRBD2	CASSWGTSGLQTQYF	TGTGCCAGCAGTTGGGGGACTAGCGGGCTACAAACCCAGTACTTC
TRBV5-1	TRBJ1-6	17	.	TRBD1	CASSSKPGTGLNSPLHF	TGCGCCAGCAGCAGCAAACCCGGGACAGGGCTTAATTCACCCCTCCACTTT
TRBV11-2	TRBJ2-1	18	few	TRBD2	CASSKRGTSGGSYNEQFF	TGTGCCAGCAGCAAGCGGGGGACTAGCGGGGGGTCCTACAATGAGCAGTTCTTC
TRBV10-3	TRBJ2-5	13	.	.	CAIGRDLQETQYF	TGTGCCATCGGTCGAGATTTACAAGAGACCCAGTACTTC
TRBV4-3	TRBJ1-2	14	.	.	CASSHPDSLGGYTF	TGCGCCAGCAGCCATCCGGACAGTCTCGGTGGCTACACCTTC
TRBV5-4	TRBJ1-2	14	few	TRBD1	CASSSVSTGYGYTF	TGTGCCAGCAGCTCTGTATCGACAGGGTATGGCTACACCTTC
TRBV6-6	TRBJ2-5	15	few	TRBD2	CASREGLAVQETQYF	TGTGCCAGCAGAGAGGGACTAGCGGTACAAGAGACCCAGTACTTC
TRBV9	TRBJ2-5	14	few	TRBD2	CASSVAEGGETQYF	TGTGCCAGCAGCGTAGCGGAGGGAGGGGAGACCCAGTACTTC
TRBV7-2	TRBJ2-1	14	few	TRBD1	CASSEGAAYNEQFF	TGTGCCAGCAGCGAGGGGGCAGCCTACAATGAGCAGTTCTTC
TRBV9	TRBJ1-2	14	.	.	CASSVGGTNYGYTF	TGTGCCAGCAGCGTGGGGGGGACTAACTATGGCTACACCTTC
TRBV6-5	TRBJ2-7	15	few	TRBD1	CASSYRPGQGYEQYF	TGTGCCAGCAGTTACCGGCCGGGACAGGGTTACGAGCAGTACTTC
TRBV7-8	TRBJ1-3	16	.	.	CASSLQRAVSQNTIYF	TGTGCCAGCAGCTTACAGCGAGCAGTCAGCCAAAACACCATATATTTT
TRBV2	TRBJ1-5	18	.	TRBD1	CASNGPGQGKNSNQPQHF	TGTGCCAGCAATGGACCGGGACAGGGGAAAAATAGCAATCAGCCCCAGCATTTT